This T cell receptor (beta chain) was retrieved from a study of T-cell memory formation after mild COVID-19. Turning to the study itself: Across donors, TCR clusters were largely donor specific. Study findings and constraints: Within pre-infection memory, some responding clones were found, suggesting cross-reactive memory joined.

For this clonotype: The antigen remains undetermined.

The CDR3 has 20 amino acids. V lost 5 bases, J lost 5 bases, and 21 bases stayed unmatched. Germline CDR1 and CDR2: SGHVS and FNYEAQ. TCRdb redid the calling of the 5' RACE reads with MiXCR, one entry per CDR3 protein. The table records hundreds of thousands of distinct CDR3 sequences, around 28% of them present only once. The J gene is TRBJ2-1, the V gene TRBV7-6; 10 bases line up with TRBD1. Sequenced input: PBMCs or a T cell subset sorted from them (not recorded which). This sequence originates from an adult woman who had mild COVID-19 (a few samples of this study predate the infection). Cell type and time point are not known. This chain's CDR3 is CASSGDRGRSGGLRNNEQFF. The CDR3 nucleotides are TGTGCCAGCAGCGGAGACAGGGGGCGCAGCGGGGGCCTAAGAAACAATGAGCAGTTCTTC.